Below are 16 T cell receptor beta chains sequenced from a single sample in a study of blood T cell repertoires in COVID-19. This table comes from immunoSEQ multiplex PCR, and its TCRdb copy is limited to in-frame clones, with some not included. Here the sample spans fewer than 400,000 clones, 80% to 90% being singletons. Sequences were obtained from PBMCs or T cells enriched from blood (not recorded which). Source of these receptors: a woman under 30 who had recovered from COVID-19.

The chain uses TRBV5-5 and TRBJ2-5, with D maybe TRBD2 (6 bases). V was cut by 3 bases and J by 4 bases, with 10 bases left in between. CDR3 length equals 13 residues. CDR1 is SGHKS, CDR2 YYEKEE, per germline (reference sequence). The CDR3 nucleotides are TGTGCCAGCAGCTGGGGGGACGGAGAGACCCAGTACTTC. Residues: CASSWGDGETQYF.

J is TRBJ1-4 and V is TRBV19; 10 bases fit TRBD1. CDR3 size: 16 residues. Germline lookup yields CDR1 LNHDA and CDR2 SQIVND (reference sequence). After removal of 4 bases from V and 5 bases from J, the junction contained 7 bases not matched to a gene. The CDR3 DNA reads TGTGCCAGTAGTAGATCACGGGACAGGGGAAATGAAAAACTGTTTTTT. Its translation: CASSRSRDRGNEKLFF.

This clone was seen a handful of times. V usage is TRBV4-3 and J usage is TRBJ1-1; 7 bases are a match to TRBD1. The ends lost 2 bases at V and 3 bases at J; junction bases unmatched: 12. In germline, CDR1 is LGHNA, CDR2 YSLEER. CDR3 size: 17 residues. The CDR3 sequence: CASSQWVQGQGDTEAFF. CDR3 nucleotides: TGCGCCAGCAGCCAATGGGTTCAGGGGCAGGGGGACACTGAAGCTTTCTTT.

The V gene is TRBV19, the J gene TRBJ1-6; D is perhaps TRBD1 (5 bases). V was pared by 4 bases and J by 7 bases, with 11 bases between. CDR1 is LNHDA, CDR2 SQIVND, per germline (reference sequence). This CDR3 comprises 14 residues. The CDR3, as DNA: TGTGCCAGTAGTACAGAGACAGAAAATTCACCCCTCCACTTT. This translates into CASSTETENSPLHF.

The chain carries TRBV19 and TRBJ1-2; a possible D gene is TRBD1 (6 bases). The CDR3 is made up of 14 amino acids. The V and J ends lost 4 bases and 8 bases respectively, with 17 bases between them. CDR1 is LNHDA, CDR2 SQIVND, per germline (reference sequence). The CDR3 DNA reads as TGTGCCAGTAGTACGACAGGTATAGGGTCGGGCTACACCTTC. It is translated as CASSTTGIGSGYTF. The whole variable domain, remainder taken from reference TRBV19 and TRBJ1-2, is DGGITQSPKYLFRKEGQNVTLSCEQNLNHDAMYWYRQDPGQGLRLIYYSQIVNDFQKGDIAEGYSVSREKKESFPLTVTSAQKNPTAFYLCASSTTGIGSGYTFGSGTRLTVV.

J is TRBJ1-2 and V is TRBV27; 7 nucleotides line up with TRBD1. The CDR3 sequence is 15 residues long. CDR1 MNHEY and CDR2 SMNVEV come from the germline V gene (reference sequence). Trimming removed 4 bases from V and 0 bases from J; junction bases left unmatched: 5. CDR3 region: CASSSGQEPNYGYTF. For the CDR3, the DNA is TGTGCCAGCAGTTCCGGACAGGAACCTAACTATGGCTACACCTTC.

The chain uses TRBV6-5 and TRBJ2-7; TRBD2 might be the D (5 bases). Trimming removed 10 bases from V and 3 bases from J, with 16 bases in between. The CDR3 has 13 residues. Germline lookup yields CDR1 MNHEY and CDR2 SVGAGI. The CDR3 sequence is CATAGRESYEQYF. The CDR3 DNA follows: TGTGCCACCGCGGGCCGGGAAAGCTACGAGCAGTACTTC.

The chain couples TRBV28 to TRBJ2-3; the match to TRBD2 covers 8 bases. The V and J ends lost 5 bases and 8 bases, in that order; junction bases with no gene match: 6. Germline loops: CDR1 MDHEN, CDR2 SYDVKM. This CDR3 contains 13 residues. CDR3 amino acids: CASSPGGGVTQYF. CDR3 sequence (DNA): TGTGCCAGCAGTCCGGGGGGGGGAGTTACGCAGTATTTT.

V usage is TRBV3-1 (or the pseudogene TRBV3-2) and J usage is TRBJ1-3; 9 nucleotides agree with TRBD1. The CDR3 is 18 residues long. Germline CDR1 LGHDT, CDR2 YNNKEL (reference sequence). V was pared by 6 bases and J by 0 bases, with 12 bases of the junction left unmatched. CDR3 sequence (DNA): TGTGCCAGCAGTCTCCGGGACAGGGCCCCCTGCTCTGGAAACACCATATATTTT. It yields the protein CASSLRDRAPCSGNTIYF.

CDR3 in amino acids: CASSLDPGYGYTF. CDR3 coding DNA: TGTGCCAGCAGCTTAGACCCAGGGTATGGCTACACCTTC. The chain couples TRBV7-9 to TRBJ1-2; tentative D call: TRBD1 (5 bases). V was clipped by 1 base and J by 5 bases, with 8 bases between them. Germline V gene data show CDR1 as SEHNR and CDR2 as FQNEAQ (reference sequence). The CDR3 is 13 amino acids.

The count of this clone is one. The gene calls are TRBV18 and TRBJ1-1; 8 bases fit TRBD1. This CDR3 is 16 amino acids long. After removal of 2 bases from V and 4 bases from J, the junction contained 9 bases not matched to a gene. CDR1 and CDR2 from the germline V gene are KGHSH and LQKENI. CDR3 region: CASSPAPRGQGTEAFF. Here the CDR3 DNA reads TGTGCCAGCTCACCAGCACCCCGAGGACAGGGCACTGAAGCTTTCTTT.

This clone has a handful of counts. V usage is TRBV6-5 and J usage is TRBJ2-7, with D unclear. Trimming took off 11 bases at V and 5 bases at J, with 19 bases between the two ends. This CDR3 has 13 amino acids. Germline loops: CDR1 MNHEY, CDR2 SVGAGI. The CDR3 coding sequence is TGTGCCCGGGTGCGGCCCAAGAAGAACGAGCAGTACTTC. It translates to CARVRPKKNEQYF.

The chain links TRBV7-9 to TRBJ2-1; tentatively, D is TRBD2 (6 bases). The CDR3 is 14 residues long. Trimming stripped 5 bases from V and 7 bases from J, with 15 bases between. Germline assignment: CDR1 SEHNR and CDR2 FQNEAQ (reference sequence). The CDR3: CASSTPGTQNEQFF. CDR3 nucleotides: TGTGCCAGCAGCACCCCCGGGACTCAAAATGAGCAGTTCTTC. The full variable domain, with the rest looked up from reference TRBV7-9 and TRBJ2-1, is DTGVSQNPRHKITKRGQNVTFRCDPISEHNRLYWYRQTLGQGPEFLTYFQNEAQLEKSRLLSDRFSAERPKGSFSTLEIQRTEQGDSAMYLCASSTPGTQNEQFFGPGTRLTVL.

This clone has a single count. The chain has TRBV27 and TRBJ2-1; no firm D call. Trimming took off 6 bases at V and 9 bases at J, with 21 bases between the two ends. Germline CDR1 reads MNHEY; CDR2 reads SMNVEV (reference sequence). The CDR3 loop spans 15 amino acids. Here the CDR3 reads CASSSPAVRIGEQFF. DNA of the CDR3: TGTGCCAGCAGCTCCCCCGCTGTACGTATCGGTGAGCAGTTCTTC.

The CDR3 here is CASSPRPRKLYTF. The CDR3 bases are TGTGCCAGCAGCCCCCGTCCCCGAAAACTCTACACCTTC. This chain links TRBV5-6 with TRBJ1-2; D remains ambiguous. Germline assignment: CDR1 SGHDT and CDR2 YYEEEE. CDR3 length: 13 residues. Trimming shortened V by 4 bases and J by 10 bases, and 17 bases separated the two germline ends.

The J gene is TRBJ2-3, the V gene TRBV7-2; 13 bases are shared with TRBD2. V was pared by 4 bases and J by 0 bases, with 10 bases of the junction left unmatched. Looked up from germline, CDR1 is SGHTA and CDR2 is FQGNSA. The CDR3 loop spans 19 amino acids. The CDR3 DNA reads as TGTGCCAGCAGCTGGTGGGGACTAGCGGGGCCGGCTAGCACAGATACGCAGTATTTT. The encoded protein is CASSWWGLAGPASTDTQYF.